The entry below describes one T cell receptor beta chain. Its target is unknown. The CDR3 length is 17 residues. After removal of 4 bases from V and 8 bases from J, the junction contained 14 bases not matched to a gene. Germline values: CDR1 MGHRA, CDR2 YSYEKL. Sequencing used immunoSEQ multiplex PCR; TCRdb keeps in-frame clones, though not all of them. The table has about 110,000 clones, about 93% seen once. The sample comes from a study of siplizumab effects on memory and regulatory T cells. Study results and limitations: The Treg-derived share of mappable alloreactive CD4+ clones averaged roughly 69% with siplizumab and over 25% in controls.

This receptor was obtained from a human donor in good health. The V and J genes are TRBV4-1 and TRBJ2-2; 9 bases are shared with TRBD2. The material sequenced was CD4+ T cells sorted from blood. CDR3 DNA sequence: TGCGCCAGCAGCCCACCCCGATTAGCGGGAGTTTCGGGGGAGCTGTTTTTT. Its translation is CASSPPRLAGVSGELFF.